The rows below give T cell receptor beta chains drawn from one sample of a study of OX40 agonist ivuxolimab in advanced cancers. TCRdb keeps only in-frame clones here, not all; method: immunoSEQ multiplex PCR. Of tens of thousands of clones in the sample, 80% to 90% were seen once. The material sequenced was CD4+ or CD8+ T cells sorted from blood, taken in a trial of the OX40 agonist ivuxolimab. These receptors came from an adult with an advanced solid tumor such as melanoma, head and neck, liver or kidney cancer. CDR3s include the opening cysteine and the closing phenylalanine or tryptophan. Each record gives: D gene, clone size, J gene, V gene, CDR3 DNA, CDR3 protein. D genes are given only for firm matches. Part of the rows lack a size; the others show once, few, many or a class for expanded clones.

TRBD1,-,TRBJ1-2,TRBV15,TGTGCCACCAGCGGGGGATCTCCGGGACAGGGGGCTTTTAACTATGGCTACACCTTC,CATSGGSPGQGAFNYGYTF
-,-,TRBJ1-1,TRBV4-3,TGCGCCAGCAGCCTGACAGCCATGAACACTGAAGCTTTCTTT,CASSLTAMNTEAFF
TRBD1,once,TRBJ2-7,TRBV27,TGTGCCAGCAGTTGGACAGGGGGTGGGCCTTTAAAAGCCGAGCAGTACTTC,CASSWTGGGPLKAEQYF
-,-,TRBJ2-1,TRBV5-1,TGCGCCAGCAGCTTGGCCGGGGTTATCAATGAGCAGTTCTTC,CASSLAGVINEQFF
TRBD2,-,TRBJ2-3,TRBV6-5,TGTGCCAGCAGTCAAACCGGGACTAGCGTAGATACGCAGTATTTT,CASSQTGTSVDTQYF
-,-,TRBJ1-1,TRBV5-1,TGCGCCAGCAGCCCCCGGGCGAGGGGCGAGTATACTGAAGCTTTCTTT,CASSPRARGEYTEAFF
-,-,TRBJ2-7,TRBV7-2,TGTGCCAGCAGCTTAGCGGGCGGGGACGGCTACGAGCAGTACTTC,CASSLAGGDGYEQYF
-,-,TRBJ2-1,TRBV21-1,TGTGCCAGCAGCAACGGACTAGCGGGGGGCTCGAGCTCCTACAATGAGCAGTTCTTC,CASSNGLAGGSSSYNEQFF
-,-,TRBJ1-1,TRBV18,TGTGCCAGCTCACCGACAGGCGAAGCTTTCTTT,CASSPTGEAFF
-,-,TRBJ1-1,TRBV5-1,TGCGCCAGCAGCTTGGAATCGGGGCGAGCTGAAGCTTTCTTT,CASSLESGRAEAFF
TRBD1,-,TRBJ2-3,TRBV19,TGTGCCAGTAGTATAGTAGGCATGGACAGGGGATCAGATACGCAGTATTTT,CASSIVGMDRGSDTQYF
-,-,TRBJ1-4,TRBV6-5,TGTGCCAGCAAATTATTGGGAGTCGGTGAAAAACTGTTTTTT,CASKLLGVGEKLFF
TRBD2,-,TRBJ2-1,TRBV4-2,TGTGCCAGCAGCCAGTCGACCCAACGGGGGGGCTTAGATGAGCAGTTCTTC,CASSQSTQRGGLDEQFF
-,-,TRBJ2-5,TRBV19,TGTGCCAGTAGGCGGGGCCGAGAGACCCAGTACTTC,CASRRGRETQYF
TRBD2,-,TRBJ2-1,TRBV5-4,TGTGCCAGCAGCCTTCTAGCGGCCTACAATGAGCAGTTCTTC,CASSLLAAYNEQFF
-,-,TRBJ1-2,TRBV7-9,TGTGCCAGCAGCTCCGGCTCTAGCCACACCTTC,CASSSGSSHTF
TRBD1,-,TRBJ2-1,TRBV5-4,TGTGCCAGCAGCCCCCCCGGGACAGTTGCCAATGAGCAGTTCTTC,CASSPPGTVANEQFF
-,-,TRBJ2-2,TRBV7-6,TGTGCCAGCAGCTCACAGGGCACTAACACCGGGGAGCTGTTTTTT,CASSSQGTNTGELFF
TRBD1,-,TRBJ2-5,TRBV19,TGTGCCAGTAGTATTTTAGGGGGCGCGGGAGAGACCCAGTACTTC,CASSILGGAGETQYF
TRBD2,-,TRBJ2-1,TRBV7-9,TGTGCCAGCAGCTTAGCATCCGGGGGGACTGAGCAGTTCTTC,CASSLASGGTEQFF
-,-,TRBJ2-2,TRBV5-1,TGCGCCAGCCGCCTGCTCGGGATTATTAAGGACACCGGGGAGCTGTTTTTT,CASRLLGIIKDTGELFF
TRBD2,-,TRBJ2-2,TRBV11-3,TGTGCCAGCAGCTTTGGGGGGGACACCGGGGAGCTGTTTTTT,CASSFGGDTGELFF
-,-,TRBJ1-3,TRBV7-2,TGTGCCAGCAGCTTTGGCATCCGTCCGGGCAACTCTGGAAACACCATATATTTT,CASSFGIRPGNSGNTIYF
-,-,TRBJ1-2,TRBV18,TGTGCCAGCTCACCAGGACAGCAGACTAACTATGGCTACACCTTC,CASSPGQQTNYGYTF
-,-,TRBJ1-3,TRBV2,TGTGCCAGCAGTGAAGGAAACAGGGTTGGAAACACCATATATTTT,CASSEGNRVGNTIYF
-,-,TRBJ2-7,TRBV28,TGTGCCAGCAGTTTATGGGACAGTCCCTACGAGCAGTACTTC,CASSLWDSPYEQYF
TRBD1,-,TRBJ2-3,TRBV7-2,TGTGCCAGCAGCCAGGGACAGGGGCGAGATACGCAGTATTTT,CASSQGQGRDTQYF
-,-,TRBJ2-6,TRBV19,TGTGCCAGTAGTACCCCAGGGGCCGGGGCCAACGTCCTGACTTTC,CASSTPGAGANVLTF
-,-,TRBJ1-5,TRBV15,TGTGCCACCAGCAGAGGGGGGGGCAGGCGTTATAGCAATCAGCCCCAGCATTTT,CATSRGGGRRYSNQPQHF
TRBD1,-,TRBJ2-5,TRBV7-2,TGTGCCAGCAGCCGTATCGCGTCCGGACAGGGAAGGGAGACCCAGTACTTC,CASSRIASGQGRETQYF
-,once,TRBJ2-2,TRBV9,TGTGCCAGCAGCCCCACCCAATCCGGGGAGCTGTTTTTT,CASSPTQSGELFF
TRBD1,-,TRBJ1-2,TRBV14,TGTGCCAGCAGCCCGGGACAGCTAAAGTATAACTATGGCTACACCTTC,CASSPGQLKYNYGYTF
TRBD2,-,TRBJ2-1,TRBV7-2,TGTGCCAGCAGCTTAGATCGGGGAGGGCGCGCTGAGCAGTTCTTC,CASSLDRGGRAEQFF
TRBD1,-,TRBJ2-7,TRBV11-1,TGTGCCAGCAGCCCCACGACAGGGTCCTACGAGCAGTACTTC,CASSPTTGSYEQYF
TRBD1,-,TRBJ2-3,TRBV19,TGTGCCAGTAGCAAAGGGACAGGGGGTCCAGATACGCAGTATTTT,CASSKGTGGPDTQYF
-,-,TRBJ2-5,TRBV20-1,TGCAGTGCTAGGTCGGAAGAGACCCAGTACTTC,CSARSEETQYF
-,-,TRBJ1-6,TRBV6-6,TGTGCCAGCAGTTACTCGAGTCGGGAATCTTCTCCCCTCCACTTT,CASSYSSRESSPLHF
-,once,TRBJ2-1,TRBV5-1,TGCGCCAGCAGTTCTATTTCCGGGAACAATGAGCAGTTCTTC,CASSSISGNNEQFF
TRBD2,-,TRBJ2-5,TRBV5-4,TGTGCCAGCAGCCCCTCCGGGAGCGGGGGGTTGGAGACCCAGTACTTC,CASSPSGSGGLETQYF
-,-,TRBJ2-3,TRBV6-4,TGTGCCAGCAACACCTCTGGGGCAGGCCTCACAGATACGCAGTATTTT,CASNTSGAGLTDTQYF
-,-,TRBJ2-1,TRBV7-8,TGTGCCAGCAGCCCTAGGGGGACGGAGTACAATGAGCAGTTCTTC,CASSPRGTEYNEQFF
TRBD2,-,TRBJ2-7,TRBV30,TGTGCCTGGGGGGCGGGGGGCGCGGGCTACGAGCAGTACTTC,CAWGAGGAGYEQYF